These T cell receptor beta chains were read from a single sample in a study of shared clonotypes between healthy human individuals. Generated by immunoSEQ multiplex PCR, the TCRdb table keeps only in-frame clones and is missing some. The sample shows approximately 640,000 clones, 90% of them seen only once. Material for sequencing was memory CD8+ T cells from PBMCs. These TCRs come from a man aged 18 to 29 in good health. Some clones in this sample may be carry-over from other donors' samples. Each CDR3 is given without its conserved first and last residue. D genes are given only for firm matches.

V gene	J gene	D gene	CDR3 protein
TRBV6-1	TRBJ2-2	-	ASRKIPQNTGELF
TRBV6-4	TRBJ2-7	TRBD2	ASSDTPLAVGIYEQY
TRBV13	TRBJ2-7	TRBD2	ASSPPGGDYEQY
TRBV18	TRBJ2-5	-	ASSADRGLQETQY
TRBV5-1	TRBJ2-1	-	ASHSGQKQF
TRBV28	TRBJ1-3	-	ASSFYNTIY
TRBV6-5	TRBJ1-1	-	ASFDTEAF
TRBV7-9	TRBJ1-6	-	ASSTRDARGNSPLH
TRBV1	TRBJ2-3	-	TSSQGTSGSGQDTQY
TRBV6-5	TRBJ1-2	TRBD1	ASSYATGHGYT
TRBV27	TRBJ2-3	-	ASRTRTRVTDTQY
TRBV6-5	TRBJ2-1	-	ASSYTGINEQF
TRBV28	TRBJ2-5	TRBD1	ASSPGTGVQETQY
TRBV15	TRBJ1-2	-	ATSRGPEPDGYT
TRBV28	TRBJ2-6	-	ASRISGPSSGANVLT
TRBV27	TRBJ2-5	TRBD2	ASSLSGGETQY
TRBV11-2	TRBJ2-1	-	ASSPPLALEQF
TRBV7-2	TRBJ1-5	-	ASSLASEGAVWSNQPQH
TRBV13	TRBJ2-1	-	ASSRTRNNEQF
TRBV29-1	TRBJ2-1	TRBD2	SVDGIEGGEYNEQF
TRBV11-2	TRBJ2-4	TRBD1	ASSSRDRGHIQY
TRBV2	TRBJ2-1	-	ASSYSGGVGYNEQF
TRBV19	TRBJ2-7	-	ASSIRQNYEQY
TRBV9	TRBJ2-5	TRBD2	ASSVDRREGQETQY
TRBV27	TRBJ1-4	-	ASSSRETNEKLF
TRBV2	TRBJ1-4	TRBD1	ASREKDRTTNEKLF
TRBV7-9	TRBJ2-7	-	AISWGEQY
TRBV9	TRBJ2-1	-	ASTIGAGPNEQF
TRBV25-1	TRBJ2-7	-	ASSAWGGQGSVYEQY
TRBV30	TRBJ1-4	-	AWRLGEKLF